The entry below gives a single T cell receptor beta chain sequence along with its context. Peripheral blood came from all dose cohorts at three timepoints. The data were taken from a study of OX40 agonist ivuxolimab in advanced cancers. Per the germline V gene, CDR1 is MNHNS and CDR2 is SASEGT. V lost 2 bases, J lost 6 bases, and 7 bases lay in between. The CDR3 covers 13 residues. Measured with immunoSEQ multiplex PCR; TCRdb has only the in-frame clones, and not every one. The sample holds about 40,000 clones, around 93% seen once. Sequencing used CD4+ or CD8+ T cells sorted from blood, obtained in a trial of the OX40 agonist ivuxolimab. The V and J genes are TRBV6-1 and TRBJ2-2; D is uncertain. This receptor was taken from an adult with an advanced solid tumor such as melanoma, head and neck, liver or kidney cancer. The CDR3 protein is CASSESQPGELFF. The CDR3 DNA follows: TGTGCCAGCAGTGAAAGCCAGCCCGGGGAGCTGTTTTTT.